This TCR beta chain is drawn from a study of cytomegalovirus exposure and HLA in healthy donors. The study, taken as a whole, reports: In most subjects, TCR beta sequences reportedly gave accurate predictions of HLA-A and HLA-B alleles. Prior analysis indicated that the majority of TCR beta V segments exhibited productivity approximately 90% or approximately 30% of the time.

V lost 4 bases and J lost 6, with 11 bases in between. Looked up from germline, CDR1 is WNHNN and CDR2 is SYGVQD (reference sequence). The length of the CDR3 is 13 residues. PCR amplification relied on 60 Vbeta primers (plus 13 Jbeta primers). Profiling relied on immunoSEQ multiplex PCR, and the TCRdb table lists in-frame clones only, not all of them. The table has 65,000 to 90,000 clones, 65% to 80% seen once. As to this clone: Its target is not known.

The TCR was taken from a man between 65 and 80 years old in good health and CMV-seronegative. Material: PBMCs. V is TRBV10-1 and J is TRBJ2-3; D might be TRBD1 (6 bases). CDR3 DNA: TGCGCCAGCAGTGTTCGCAGGGGTGATACGCAGTATTTT. Its translation: CASSVRRGDTQYF.